This entry concerns a single TCR beta chain. Its antigen remains unknown. This sample was included in a study of cytomegalovirus exposure and HLA in healthy donors. Points from the study as a whole: TCR beta V- and J-gene trimming, according to a later analysis, was linked to a missense DCLRE1C variant.

Both 60 Vbeta primers and 13 Jbeta primers went into the PCR. Sequencing used immunoSEQ multiplex PCR; TCRdb keeps in-frame clones, though not all of them. The sample yields 160,000 or so clones, over 80% seen once. The V end lost 0 bases, the J end lost 1 base, and 10 bases lay between the germline ends. This CDR3 spans 15 amino acids. The germline V gene encodes CDR1 SGHRS and CDR2 YFSETQ. This receptor was obtained from a woman between 18 and 29 years old in good health and CMV-seronegative. Sequenced: PBMCs. The chain has TRBV5-1 and TRBJ1-1; D is ambiguous. The CDR3 reads CASSLGYRQNTEAFF. The CDR3 coding sequence is TGCGCCAGCAGCTTGGGATACCGACAGAACACTGAAGCTTTCTTT.